The sequence of this T cell receptor (beta chain) was determined in a study of blood T cell repertoires in COVID-19. Libraries were prepared by immunoSEQ multiplex PCR; TCRdb keeps only in-frame clonotypes and omits some of them. The top ten clones hold around a quarter of a sample with roughly 94,000 clones, around 80% of them seen once. What was sequenced was peripheral blood. This TCR was recovered from a man aged 55 to 70 with acute or convalescent COVID-19.

CDR3 sequence reads: CASSYLGGLNSPLHF. In DNA form, the CDR3 reads TGTGCCAGCAGTTACCTTGGGGGCCTTAATTCACCCCTCCACTTT. The rearrangement uses TRBV6-2 or TRBV6-3 and TRBJ1-6; D is perhaps TRBD1 (6 bases). Trimming took 2 bases from V and 6 from J, leaving 11 bases between them. The CDR3 runs to 15 residues. Germline V CDR1 and CDR2: MNHEY, SVGEGT.